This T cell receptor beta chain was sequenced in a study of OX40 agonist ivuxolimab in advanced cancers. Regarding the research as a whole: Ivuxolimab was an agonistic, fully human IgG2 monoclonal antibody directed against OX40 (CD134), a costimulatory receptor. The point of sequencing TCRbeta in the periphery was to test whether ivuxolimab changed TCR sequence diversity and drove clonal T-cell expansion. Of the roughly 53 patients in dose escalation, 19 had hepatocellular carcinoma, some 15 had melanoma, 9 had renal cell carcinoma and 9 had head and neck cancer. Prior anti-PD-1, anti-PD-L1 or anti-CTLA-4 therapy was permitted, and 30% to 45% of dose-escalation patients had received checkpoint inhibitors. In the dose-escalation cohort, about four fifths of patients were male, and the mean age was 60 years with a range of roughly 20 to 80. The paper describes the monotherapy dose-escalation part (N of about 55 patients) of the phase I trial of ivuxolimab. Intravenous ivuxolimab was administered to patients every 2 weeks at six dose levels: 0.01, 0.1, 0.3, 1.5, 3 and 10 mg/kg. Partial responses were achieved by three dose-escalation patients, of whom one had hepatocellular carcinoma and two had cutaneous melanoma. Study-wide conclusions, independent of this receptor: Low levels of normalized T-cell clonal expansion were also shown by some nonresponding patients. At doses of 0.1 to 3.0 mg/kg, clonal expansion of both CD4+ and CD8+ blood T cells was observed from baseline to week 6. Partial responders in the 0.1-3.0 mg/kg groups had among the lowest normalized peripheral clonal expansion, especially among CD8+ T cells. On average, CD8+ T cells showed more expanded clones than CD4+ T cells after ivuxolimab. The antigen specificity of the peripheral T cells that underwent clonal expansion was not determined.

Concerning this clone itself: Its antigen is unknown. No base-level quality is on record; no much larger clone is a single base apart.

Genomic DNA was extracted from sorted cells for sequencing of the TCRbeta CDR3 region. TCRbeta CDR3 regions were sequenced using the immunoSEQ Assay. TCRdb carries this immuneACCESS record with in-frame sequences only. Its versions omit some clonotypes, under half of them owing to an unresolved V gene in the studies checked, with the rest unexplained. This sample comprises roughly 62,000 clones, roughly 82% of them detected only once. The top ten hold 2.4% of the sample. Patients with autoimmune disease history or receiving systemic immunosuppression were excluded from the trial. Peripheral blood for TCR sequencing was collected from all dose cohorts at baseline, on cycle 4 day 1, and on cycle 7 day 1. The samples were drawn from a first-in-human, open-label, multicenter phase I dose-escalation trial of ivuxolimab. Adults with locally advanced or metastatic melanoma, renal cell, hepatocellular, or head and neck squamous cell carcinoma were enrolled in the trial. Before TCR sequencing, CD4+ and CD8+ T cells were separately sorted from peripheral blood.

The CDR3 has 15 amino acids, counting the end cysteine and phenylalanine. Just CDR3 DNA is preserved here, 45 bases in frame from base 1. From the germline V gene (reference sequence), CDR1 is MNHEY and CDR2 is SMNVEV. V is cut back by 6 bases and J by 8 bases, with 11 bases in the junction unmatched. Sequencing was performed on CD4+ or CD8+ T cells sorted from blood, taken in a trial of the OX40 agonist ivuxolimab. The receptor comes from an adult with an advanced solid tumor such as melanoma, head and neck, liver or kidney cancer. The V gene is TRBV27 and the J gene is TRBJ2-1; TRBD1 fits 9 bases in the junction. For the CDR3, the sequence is CASRRQGGSSDEQFF. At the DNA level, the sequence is TGTGCCAGCAGGCGACAGGGGGGGTCTTCTGATGAGCAGTTCTTC.